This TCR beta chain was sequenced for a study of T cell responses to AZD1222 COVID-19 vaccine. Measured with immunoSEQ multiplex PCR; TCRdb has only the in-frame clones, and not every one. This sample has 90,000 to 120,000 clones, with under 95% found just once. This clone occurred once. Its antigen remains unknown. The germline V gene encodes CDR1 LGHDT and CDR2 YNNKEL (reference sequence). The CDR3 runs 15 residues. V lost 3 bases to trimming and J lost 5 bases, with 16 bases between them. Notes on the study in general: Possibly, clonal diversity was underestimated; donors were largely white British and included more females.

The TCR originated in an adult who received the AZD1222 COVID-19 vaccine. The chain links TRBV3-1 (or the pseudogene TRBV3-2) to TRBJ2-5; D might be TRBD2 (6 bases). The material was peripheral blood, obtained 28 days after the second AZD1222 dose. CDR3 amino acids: CASSQAGTSLETQYF. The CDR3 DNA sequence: TGTGCCAGCAGCCAGGCAGGGACTTCTTTGGAGACCCAGTACTTC.